Below, 5 T cell receptor beta chains from the same sample are listed, as sequenced in a study of metastatic and nonmetastatic thyroid tumors. Until they underwent thyroid surgery, no patient had received any treatment. TCRdb re-called clones from the PCR reads using MiXCR. The sample includes about 30,000 clones, around a quarter seen only once; the top ten take over 8.5%. The material sequenced was blood. These receptors all stem from a female donor with papillary thyroid cancer or a benign thyroid nodule (not recorded which). Some clones in this sample may be carry-over from other donors' samples.

A note on this clone: This may be a read error, as it is one base from a much larger clone. This chain links TRBV7-9 with TRBJ2-2, with D perhaps matching TRBD2 (6 bases). Trimming pared 7 bases from V and 5 bases from J, leaving 11 bases between. CDR1 is SEHNR and CDR2 is FQNEAQ in the germline V gene (reference sequence). CDR3 length: 13 residues. CDR3 loop: CASIAGFTGELFF. CDR3 coding DNA: TGTGCCAGCATCGCGGGATTTACCGGGGAGCTGTTTTTT.

By share, this clone ranks as medium-sized. The same CDR3 also results from other DNA sequences found in this sample. This sequence joins TRBV6-2 or TRBV6-3 and TRBJ2-7; D unresolved. The germline V gene has CDR1 MNHEY and CDR2 SVGEGT. V lost 5 bases to trimming and J lost 6 bases, with 14 bases between them. The CDR3 is 13 residues long. The CDR3 DNA reads as TGTGCCAGCAGTCCCCTGCTACGAGGCGAGCAGTACTTC. Protein: CASSPLLRGEQYF.

This clone came up many times. The V and J genes are TRBV5-6 and TRBJ2-7, with D maybe TRBD2 (6 bases). The CDR3 sequence is 13 residues long. Per the germline V gene, CDR1 is SGHDT and CDR2 is YYEEEE. The ends were cut back, 6 bases at V and 5 bases at J, with 15 bases in the middle. The CDR3 DNA is TGTGCCAGCAACCGCCGGGGGTACCACGAGCAGTACTTC. It encodes CASNRRGYHEQYF.

This clone was detected ten times or more. V and J are TRBV11-2 and TRBJ2-6; 8 bases fit TRBD2. This CDR3 is built from 16 residues. Germline CDR1 reads SGHAT; CDR2 reads FQNNGV. The V and J ends lost 4 bases and 1 base, in that order; junction bases with no gene match: 3. CDR3 in amino acids: CASSSTGGSGANVLTF. CDR3 DNA: TGTGCCAGCAGCTCGACGGGAGGGTCTGGGGCCAACGTCCTGACTTTC.

In this sample, this clone turned up many times. The chain joins TRBV9 to TRBJ2-5, with a possible D match to TRBD1 (6 bases). CDR3 size: 15 residues. Between the trimmed V and J ends, which lost 4 bases and 2 bases, there was a span of 15 bases. Per germline, CDR1 SGDLS and CDR2 YYNGEE. CDR3 DNA sequence: TGTGCCAGCAGCTCCCTCGGGACACTACAAGAGACCCAGTACTTC. Residues: CASSSLGTLQETQYF.